The 18 T cell receptor beta chains below come from one sample, sequenced in a study of PD-1 blockade in classical Hodgkin lymphoma. Measured with immunoSEQ multiplex PCR; TCRdb has only the in-frame clones, and not every one. This sample yields some 19,000 clones, of which around 85% are seen a single time; nearly 6.5% belongs to the top ten. All trial patients relapsed after autologous stem cell transplantation. Here the sequenced sample was peripheral blood mononuclear cells (PBMCs), taken at baseline. The receptor set was obtained from a human donor with classical Hodgkin lymphoma.

This chain joins TRBV11-2 and TRBJ2-3, with a possible D match to TRBD2 (5 bases). CDR3 length equals 14 residues. The ends were cut back, 0 bases at V and 3 bases at J, with 7 bases in the middle. From germline, CDR1 is SGHAT and CDR2 FQNNGV. In nucleotides, the CDR3 is TGTGCCAGCAGCTTAGAGCGGAGGACAGATACGCAGTATTTT. As protein: CASSLERRTDTQYF.

The genes are TRBV30 and TRBJ1-1; TRBD1 agrees at 7 bases. The germline V gene has CDR1 GTSNPN and CDR2 SVGIG (reference sequence). The CDR3 totals 13 residues. V gave up 3 bases and J gave up 4 bases; unmatched junction bases: 5. The CDR3 DNA sequence: TGTGCCTGGAGGAGGGGGCTGAGCACTGAAGCTTTCTTT. Its protein is CAWRRGLSTEAFF.

The chain is built from TRBV28 and TRBJ2-5, with D unresolved. Per germline, CDR1 MDHEN and CDR2 SYDVKM. V lost 3 bases and J lost 0, with 20 bases in between. The CDR3 loop spans 18 amino acids. CDR3 DNA: TGTGCCAGCAGTTTGGGCGGTCCTGGATCAAAGTACCAAGAGACCCAGTACTTC. The encoded protein is CASSLGGPGSKYQETQYF.

This clone appeared a few times. The rearrangement joins TRBV18 to TRBJ1-4; D is perhaps TRBD1 (5 bases). Germline CDR1 and CDR2: KGHSH and LQKENI. V was pared by 0 bases and J by 0 bases, with 14 bases between. This CDR3 region has 18 residues. The CDR3 sequence is CASSPPFVGVATNEKLFF. DNA for the CDR3: TGTGCCAGCTCACCACCTTTCGTGGGGGTGGCAACTAATGAAAAACTGTTTTTT.

This sequence joins TRBV18 and TRBJ1-4, with D perhaps matching TRBD1 (5 bases). V was clipped by 3 bases and J by 5 bases, with 13 bases between them. Looked up from germline, CDR1 is KGHSH and CDR2 is LQKENI. The CDR3 has 15 amino acids. CDR3 in amino acids: CASSPGGKGNEKLFF. The CDR3 nucleotides read TGTGCCAGCTCACCGGGGGGTAAAGGAAATGAAAAACTGTTTTTT.

This chain links TRBV5-4 with TRBJ1-6; D possibly corresponds to TRBD1 (5 bases). Per germline, CDR1 SGHNT and CDR2 YYREEE (reference sequence). This CDR3 comprises 15 residues. Trimming took off 4 bases at V and 7 bases at J, with 15 bases between the two ends. The DNA of the CDR3 is TGTGCCAGCAGCCTTGACGGGACGGGAAATTCACCCCTCCACTTT. Translated, it gives CASSLDGTGNSPLHF.

The chain links TRBV28 to TRBJ1-1; possible D gene TRBD1, 6 bases. Deletions cut 5 bases from V and 4 bases from J, with 14 bases between. The germline gives CDR1 MDHEN, CDR2 SYDVKM. The CDR3 runs to 14 residues. The CDR3 DNA follows: TGTGCCAGCAGTAGGGGAGGGGGTGGCACTGAAGCTTTCTTT. Amino acids: CASSRGGGGTEAFF.

The chain joins TRBV15 to TRBJ2-5; TRBD2 agrees at 14 bases. J lost 4 bases, V lost 5 bases, and 15 bases had no gene match. This CDR3 has 19 amino acids. The germline gives CDR1 LNHNV, CDR2 YYDKDF (reference sequence). The CDR3 reads CATSGRGTSGGALRETQYF. CDR3 in DNA: TGTGCCACCAGCGGTCGGGGGACTAGCGGGGGAGCCCTCAGAGAGACCCAGTACTTC.

This clone occurred once. The genes are TRBV13 and TRBJ2-7; D gene unclear. The V gene's germline CDR1 is PRHDT and CDR2 FYEKMQ (reference sequence). The CDR3 contains 13 residues. Trimming pared 0 bases from V and 6 bases from J, leaving 9 bases between. Here the CDR3 DNA reads TGTGCCAGCAGCTTAGGCCCCCAGGTCGAGCAGTACTTC. It specifies CASSLGPQVEQYF.

The J gene is TRBJ1-1, the V gene TRBV5-4; 10 nucleotides match TRBD1. The V segment lost 4 bases and the J segment 4 bases; nucleotides outside the gene matches: 10. Germline CDR1 reads SGHNT; CDR2 reads YYREEE (reference sequence). This CDR3 spans 16 amino acids. Here the CDR3 DNA reads TGTGCCAGCAGCAGGCGGGGGACAGGGGTATTCACTGAAGCTTTCTTT. It specifies CASSRRGTGVFTEAFF.

A few counts support this clone. This chain uses TRBV7-2 with TRBJ1-1; D is uncertain. Trimming removed 7 bases at V and 1 base at J, with 13 bases between. Germline-derived CDR1 and CDR2 are SGHTA and FQGNSA. The CDR3 has 14 amino acids. The CDR3 DNA reads as TGTGCCAGCACCCTGAACCCGGGGAACACTGAAGCTTTCTTT. Its translation: CASTLNPGNTEAFF.

The chain combines TRBV29-1 with TRBJ2-5; 9 nucleotides align to TRBD2. Germline V lookup: CDR1 SQVTM, CDR2 ANQGSEA. The CDR3 totals 12 residues. V trimming: 4 bases; J trimming: 3 bases; junction bases outside the gene matches: 0. This CDR3 is CSVGGGEETQYF. The DNA of the CDR3 is TGCAGCGTTGGCGGGGGGGAAGAGACCCAGTACTTC.

V and J are TRBV4-3 and TRBJ2-1; tentative D call: TRBD2 (5 bases). CDR1 and CDR2 from the germline V gene are LGHNA and YSLEER. The CDR3 runs 14 residues. The V end lost 4 bases, the J end lost 6 bases, and 13 bases lay between the germline ends. The CDR3 sequence is CASSPSRTGNEQFF. The CDR3 region has the DNA TGCGCCAGCAGCCCTAGCCGAACTGGCAATGAGCAGTTCTTC.

The chain recombines TRBV11-3 with TRBJ2-7; D not certain. V gave up 1 base and J gave up 4 bases, with 5 bases separating them. There are 12 residues in the CDR3. The V gene's germline CDR1 is SGHNT and CDR2 YENEEA. In nucleotides, the CDR3 is TGTGCCAGCAGCTTAGGCAAATACGAGCAGTACTTC. Protein sequence: CASSLGKYEQYF.

Details on this clone: One end of the junction does not line up with germline, which may come from a read error. The gene calls are TRBV7-2 and TRBJ2-1; D gene ambiguous. The CDR3 runs to 11 residues. Per the germline V gene, CDR1 is SGHTA and CDR2 is FQGNSA. This CDR3 reads CASSFGPRRVF. The CDR3 bases are TGTGCCAGCAGCTTCGGGCCCAGAAGGGTCTTC.

This clone appeared a single time. As DNA, the CDR3 is TGCGCCAGCAGCCCCTTGGCAGGGGCGGCCTACGAGCAGTACTTC. Translated: CASSPLAGAAYEQYF. This rearrangement joins TRBV5-1 to TRBJ2-7; D may be TRBD1 (6 bases). CDR1 and CDR2 (germline): SGHRS, YFSETQ. The germline V and J ends were trimmed by 4 bases and 2 bases, with 16 bases remaining between them. The CDR3 extends over 15 amino acids.

The V call is TRBV7-8, the J call TRBJ2-1; D possibly uses TRBD1 or TRBD2 (5 bases each). This CDR3 region has 16 residues. V shed 4 bases and J shed 7 bases, with 20 bases lying between them. Per the germline V gene, CDR1 is SGHVS and CDR2 is FQNEAQ. DNA of the CDR3: TGTGCCAGCAGCTATCGGTCCGGGACCCAGGGTAATGAGCAGTTCTTC. It codes for CASSYRSGTQGNEQFF.

V gene TRBV5-4 combines with J gene TRBJ1-5; unclear D gene. The CDR3 contains 13 residues. CDR1 SGHNT and CDR2 YYREEE come from the germline V gene (reference sequence). Trimming shortened V by 4 bases and J by 3 bases, and 8 bases separated the two germline ends. CDR3: CASSGGLNQPQHF. Here the CDR3 DNA reads TGTGCCAGCAGCGGCGGGCTCAATCAGCCCCAGCATTTT.